The rows below give T cell receptor beta chains drawn from one sample of a study of control samples from healthy donors and cancer patients. Only in-frame clones appear in the TCRdb table, and some are missing; sequencing was by immunoSEQ multiplex PCR. The data hold some 79,000 clones, with approximately 90% observed a single time. The source material was blood. These receptors were obtained from a man aged 50 to 59 in good health. Both conserved end residues are part of each CDR3. The D gene is left open where the match is weak. Clone sizes are given selectively: once, few, many, or a class where the clone is expanded.

TRBV15	-	TRBJ2-7	TRBD1	TGTGCCACCAGCAGAGATCTCGGGACAGGTCGTTACGAGCAGTACTTC	CATSRDLGTGRYEQYF
TRBV27	-	TRBJ1-4	-	TGTGCCAGCAGTTTATCGCCTCACCCGGGGCTGACTAAACTGTTTTTT	CASSLSPHPGLTKLFF
TRBV2	few	TRBJ1-6	TRBD1	TGTGCCAGCATCGGCAGGGGGGGTTATAATTCACCCCTCCACTTT	CASIGRGGYNSPLHF
TRBV3-1/TRBV3-2	-	TRBJ2-3	-	TGTGCCAGCAGCCCGGCGGGGACCTCCCCCGGCCATACGCAGTATTTT	CASSPAGTSPGHTQYF
TRBV27	-	TRBJ2-1	-	TGTGCCAGCACCCTCGGCCCTCTGGCGGGGGCTACCTACAATGAGCAGTTCTTC	CASTLGPLAGATYNEQFF
TRBV14	few	TRBJ2-7	-	TGTGCCAGCAGCCCCGGACGCGGGACCTACGAGCAGTACTTC	CASSPGRGTYEQYF
TRBV7-9	-	TRBJ1-2	TRBD1	TGTGCCAGCAGCTTTCAACAGGGGGGGTATGGCTACACCTTC	CASSFQQGGYGYTF
TRBV7-2	-	TRBJ2-1	-	TGTGCCAGCAGCTTGACGGGACCCCGGTCCTACAATGAGCAGTTCTTC	CASSLTGPRSYNEQFF
TRBV10-3	-	TRBJ2-5	TRBD1	TGTGCCATCAGTGAGTCCGGACAGGGCGGAGAGACCCAGTACTTC	CAISESGQGGETQYF
TRBV5-6	-	TRBJ2-2	-	TGTGCCAGCAGCTTGGGAGCCATCAACACCGGGGAGCTGTTTTTT	CASSLGAINTGELFF
TRBV27	-	TRBJ2-3	TRBD2	TGTGCCTCGTCCCCCAGCGGTGCGGGGGCGCAGTATTTT	CASSPSGAGAQYF
TRBV2	-	TRBJ1-6	TRBD1	TGTGCCAGCAGCCTAACCTGGGACAGTAGAAATTCACCCCTCCACTTT	CASSLTWDSRNSPLHF
TRBV4-2	-	TRBJ2-5	TRBD2	TGTGCCAGCAGCCAAGATCAGAGCGGGGGTTCGGAGACCCAGTACTTC	CASSQDQSGGSETQYF
TRBV5-1	-	TRBJ2-7	TRBD2	TGCGCCAGCAGCTTGGGACACCGGGGGGCCTACGAGCAGTACTTC	CASSLGHRGAYEQYF
TRBV12-1	-	TRBJ2-1	-	TGTGCCAGCAGCTTCTTACCGGGACTAGCGGGGGGGCCGGGGAACAATGAGCAGTTCTTC	CASSFLPGLAGGPGNNEQFF
TRBV6-5	-	TRBJ2-5	-	TGTGCCAGCCGGTCTGGGCTTCGCCAAGAGACCCAGTACTTC	CASRSGLRQETQYF
TRBV18	few	TRBJ2-7	-	TGTGCCAGCTCACCACGGGTAAACTCCTACGAGCAGTACTTC	CASSPRVNSYEQYF
TRBV9	-	TRBJ2-1	-	TGTGCCAGCAGCGTAGGAACGGGGTTTACCTACAATGAGCAGTTCTTC	CASSVGTGFTYNEQFF
TRBV14	few	TRBJ2-3	-	TGTGCCAGCAGCCAGGGGGGACCCACAGATACGCAGTATTTT	CASSQGGPTDTQYF
TRBV7-2	-	TRBJ2-3	-	TGTGCCAGCAGCTTCGTGGGGGGGCCAGTTTCAGATACGCAGTATTTT	CASSFVGGPVSDTQYF
TRBV3-1/TRBV3-2	-	TRBJ1-2	-	TGTGCCAGCAGCCAAGGGGCGGGGGGATTGAGGGGCTACACCTTC	CASSQGAGGLRGYTF
TRBV2	-	TRBJ1-5	-	TGTGCCAGCAGTGAGAGAACAGTCGCCATGAATCAGCCCCAGCATTTT	CASSERTVAMNQPQHF
TRBV6-5	-	TRBJ1-1	-	TGTGCCAGCAAACGAGGGGGTGATAGCACTGAAGCTTTCTTT	CASKRGGDSTEAFF
TRBV12-5	-	TRBJ2-5	-	TGTGCTAGTGCCCCCCAGAATCAAGAGACCCAGTACTTC	CASAPQNQETQYF
TRBV5-1	-	TRBJ2-7	TRBD2	TGCGCCAGCAGCGCTGGCGGGGGGGTGTGGTACGAGCAGTACTTC	CASSAGGGVWYEQYF
TRBV9	-	TRBJ2-4	TRBD1	TGTGCCAGCAGCGTCGACAGGGCTGGCAACATTCAGTACTTC	CASSVDRAGNIQYF
TRBV10-1	-	TRBJ1-5	-	TGCGCCAGCAGCGGGGCGTTGGGTCAGCCCCAGCATTTT	CASSGALGQPQHF
TRBV5-6	-	TRBJ1-2	-	TGTGCCAGCAGCCAACAGGGCATCGGGGGCTACACCTTC	CASSQQGIGGYTF
TRBV7-2	-	TRBJ1-4	-	TGTGCCAGCAGCTTAGTTCCAGGGCGTAATGAAAAACTGTTTTTT	CASSLVPGRNEKLFF
TRBV29-1	-	TRBJ1-5	-	TGCAGCGTTGAACTAACAGGGTTTGGGGGGAATCAGCCCCAGCATTTT	CSVELTGFGGNQPQHF
TRBV27	-	TRBJ2-1	-	TGTGCCAGCAGCCAAAGGTGGAGACAGGTTTTACTGAGCTCCTACAATGAGCAGTTCTTC	CASSQRWRQVLLSSYNEQFF
TRBV6-5	-	TRBJ2-7	-	TGTGCCAGCAGCCCCCGGGACGTTACCTACGAGCAGTACTTC	CASSPRDVTYEQYF
TRBV6-5	-	TRBJ2-1	TRBD2	TGTGCCAGCAGCAAGGCGGGGGGGTACAATGAGCAGTTCTTC	CASSKAGGYNEQFF
TRBV6-5	-	TRBJ2-4	-	TGTGCCAGCAGTTACTCGTTCCAGGGGGCCAAAAACATTCAGTACTTC	CASSYSFQGAKNIQYF
TRBV6-5	-	TRBJ1-2	-	TGTGCCAGCGCGGACTCCTCCTATGGCTACACCTTC	CASADSSYGYTF
TRBV30	-	TRBJ1-5	TRBD1	TGTGCCTGGAGTGCTTTTTCAGGGGGCGGCAATCAGCCCCAGCATTTT	CAWSAFSGGGNQPQHF
TRBV6-2/TRBV6-3	once	TRBJ1-2	-	TGTGCCAGCAGCCAGGACACTGGCCCGTATGGCTACACCTTC	CASSQDTGPYGYTF
TRBV7-3	-	TRBJ1-1	-	TGTGCCAGCAGCTTAATCCCGGCCGGGAACACTGAAGCTTTCTTT	CASSLIPAGNTEAFF
TRBV7-9	-	TRBJ2-5	-	TGTGCCAGCAGATCCTCGGGGAACCAAGAGACCCAGTACTTC	CASRSSGNQETQYF
TRBV25-1	-	TRBJ1-1	-	TGTGCCAGCAAGGGATTGAACACTGAAGCTTTCTTT	CASKGLNTEAFF
TRBV4-1	-	TRBJ1-2	-	TGCGCCAGCAGCCAAGATGTGCCAGGGCGTCGGGGCTACACCTTC	CASSQDVPGRRGYTF
TRBV24-1	-	TRBJ1-2	-	TGTGCCACCAGTGATGCTGGAGGTGGCTACACCTTC	CATSDAGGGYTF
TRBV12-3/TRBV12-4	-	TRBJ1-5	-	TGTGCCAGCAGTCGACAGAAGCATCAGCCCCAGCATTTT	CASSRQKHQPQHF
TRBV5-8	-	TRBJ1-2	-	TGTGCCAGCAGCCCCAATGTCCGGCTTCTGAACTATGGCTACACCTTC	CASSPNVRLLNYGYTF
TRBV19	-	TRBJ2-7	TRBD1	TGTGCCAGTTCCGGACCGGGACAGGGCGACTACGAGCAGTACTTC	CASSGPGQGDYEQYF
TRBV6-6	-	TRBJ2-5	-	TGTGCCAGCAGTGATGAAGAGACCCAGTACTTC	CASSDEETQYF
TRBV2	-	TRBJ1-5	-	TGTGCCAGCAATCCAGAGAATCAGCCCCAGCATTTT	CASNPENQPQHF
TRBV18	-	TRBJ1-1	-	TGTGCCAGCTCACCTTTGGCGGAGGCCACTGAAGCTTTCTTT	CASSPLAEATEAFF
TRBV5-6	-	TRBJ1-2	-	TGTGCCAGCAGCTGGGGGCGGGGGGGCTACACCTTC	CASSWGRGGYTF
TRBV6-2/TRBV6-3	-	TRBJ1-5	TRBD1	TGTGCCAGCAGTTCCCTACAGGGGGCCTATAGCAATCAGCCCCAGCATTTT	CASSSLQGAYSNQPQHF
TRBV19	once	TRBJ1-1	-	TGTGCCAGTAGTATAGGTCAGGCAGGGCTGGGGAACACTGAAGCTTTCTTT	CASSIGQAGLGNTEAFF
TRBV5-1	-	TRBJ2-3	TRBD2	TGCGCCAGCAGCTTCGGACTAGCGGGGGCGATATCAGATACGCAGTATTTT	CASSFGLAGAISDTQYF
TRBV30	-	TRBJ1-3	-	TGTGCCTGTACAGGGTTTTCTGGAAACACCATATATTTT	CACTGFSGNTIYF
TRBV2	-	TRBJ2-7	-	TGTGCCAGCAGTGTAGACAGATACGAGCAGTACTTC	CASSVDRYEQYF
TRBV19	-	TRBJ1-6	-	TGTGCCAGCCAAAGGGGGGAAGGATCCAATTCACCCCTCCACTTT	CASQRGEGSNSPLHF